At least ten counts were recorded for the clone carrying this T cell receptor beta chain. Its antigen is not known. The CDR3 length is 15 residues. Deletions cut 1 base from V and 1 base from J, with 11 bases between. The germline V gene encodes CDR1 SGHKS and CDR2 YYEKEE (reference sequence). This specimen comes from a study of response to subunit inactivated influenza vaccine. The study's findings and limits: With each seasonal influenza vaccination, the authors suggested, few new T cells are recruited.

TCRdb re-analysed the RT-PCR reads in MiXCR, keeping a single row per CDR3 protein. The sample contains about 620,000 distinct CDR3 sequences, approximately 12% of which appear only once. This clonotype was obtained from a man aged 45-65 years who received an inactivated influenza vaccine. Sequenced material: PBMCs from blood, taken on the day of vaccination. This chain links TRBV5-5 with TRBJ1-1; D is ambiguous. The CDR3: CASSLYGSGNTEAFF. The CDR3 DNA reads TGTGCCAGCAGCTTGTACGGCAGCGGGAACACTGAAGCTTTCTTT.